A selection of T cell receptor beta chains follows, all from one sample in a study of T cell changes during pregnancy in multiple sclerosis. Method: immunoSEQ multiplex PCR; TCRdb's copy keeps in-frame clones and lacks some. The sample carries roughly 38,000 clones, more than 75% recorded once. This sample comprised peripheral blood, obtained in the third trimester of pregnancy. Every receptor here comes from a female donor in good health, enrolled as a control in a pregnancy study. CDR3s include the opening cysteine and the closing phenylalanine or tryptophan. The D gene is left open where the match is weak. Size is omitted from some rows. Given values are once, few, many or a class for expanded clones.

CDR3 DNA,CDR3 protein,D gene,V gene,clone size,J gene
TGTGCCAGCAGCTTACAGCGGGAGGGCCCCAATGAGCAGTTCTTC,CASSLQREGPNEQFF,TRBD2,TRBV11-3,NA,TRBJ2-1
TGTGCCAGCAGTACCGGGGGTAACAATCAGCCCCAGCATTTT,CASSTGGNNQPQHF,NA,TRBV9,NA,TRBJ1-5
TGTGCCAGCAGCCCAGGACAGGGGGCTAATGAAAAACTGTTTTTT,CASSPGQGANEKLFF,TRBD1,TRBV7-8,NA,TRBJ1-4
TGTGCCAGCAGCTTGGAGCAGGGGCAGGAGACCCAGTACTTC,CASSLEQGQETQYF,NA,TRBV5-5,NA,TRBJ2-5
TGTGCCAGCATTGGGGCCTCCCTAACCGAGCAGTACTTC,CASIGASLTEQYF,NA,TRBV6-1,NA,TRBJ2-7
TGTGCCAGCAGTTACTCGGAACAGACCTCTGGAAACACCATATATTTT,CASSYSEQTSGNTIYF,NA,TRBV6-5,NA,TRBJ1-3
TGTGCCAGTGGGAGGACAGGGGCGAACACCGGGGAGCTGTTTTTT,CASGRTGANTGELFF,TRBD1,TRBV19,NA,TRBJ2-2
TGTGCCAGCAGTGTCACCCAGGGAATCAACGAGCAGTACTTC,CASSVTQGINEQYF,NA,TRBV2,NA,TRBJ2-7
TGTGCCACCGCATCGGGGACTAATGAAAAACTGTTTTTT,CATASGTNEKLFF,NA,TRBV10-3,once,TRBJ1-4
TGTGCCAGCAGAGTTGACAGGGGGGCCAACTATGGCTACACCTTC,CASRVDRGANYGYTF,TRBD1,TRBV28,medium-sized,TRBJ1-2
TGTGCCAGCAAGGACAGGGAAGATTCCGGGGAGCTGTTTTTT,CASKDREDSGELFF,TRBD1,TRBV4-2,few,TRBJ2-2
TGTGCCAGCAGCCTACAAGGAACGGGTAATTACGAGCAGTACTTC,CASSLQGTGNYEQYF,NA,TRBV6-1,NA,TRBJ2-7
TGTGCCGTGAGGGGACAGGGCTCCTACGAGCAGTACTTC,CAVRGQGSYEQYF,TRBD1,TRBV15,NA,TRBJ2-7
TGTGCCAGCAGTGACACTAGCGGGGGGTCCTCCTCTGGGGCCAACGTCCTGACTTTC,CASSDTSGGSSSGANVLTF,TRBD2,TRBV6-4,few,TRBJ2-6
TGTGCCAGCAGTTACCTTAACATGGAGAACTACGAGCAGTACTTC,CASSYLNMENYEQYF,NA,TRBV6-6,NA,TRBJ2-7
TGTGCCAGCAGTGTTCGTACAGGGGGATCTTACAATGAGCAGTTCTTC,CASSVRTGGSYNEQFF,TRBD1,TRBV2,NA,TRBJ2-1
TGCGCCAGCAGCCAGATGGAACCGGGACTAGCGATCTACGAGCAGTACTTC,CASSQMEPGLAIYEQYF,TRBD2,TRBV4-1,NA,TRBJ2-7
TGCGCCAGCAGCCAGGACACTCATAATTCACCCCTCCACTTT,CASSQDTHNSPLHF,NA,TRBV5-1,once,TRBJ1-6
TGTGCCAGCAGTGAAAAGGGGCTTGGCTACACCTTC,CASSEKGLGYTF,NA,TRBV25-1,NA,TRBJ1-2
TGTGCCAGCAGGCGTGGAGGGTTCAATCAGCCCCAGCATTTT,CASRRGGFNQPQHF,NA,TRBV27,NA,TRBJ1-5
TGTGCCAGCAGCATCCGGACAGGGGGTGCTGAAGCTTTCTTT,CASSIRTGGAEAFF,TRBD1,TRBV9,NA,TRBJ1-1
TGTGCCAGCAGGCTCGGGACTAGCGACACCGGGGAGCTGTTTTTT,CASRLGTSDTGELFF,TRBD2,TRBV5-8,NA,TRBJ2-2
TGTGCCAGTAGTATAGAGGCGGGGGGCCGGGATACGCAGTATTTT,CASSIEAGGRDTQYF,TRBD2,TRBV19,NA,TRBJ2-3
TGTGCCAGTAGGAACCAGGGGGCCACTGAAGCTTTCTTT,CASRNQGATEAFF,TRBD1,TRBV7-2,NA,TRBJ1-1
TGTGCCACTACTTTATTCGGGGGACTGAACACCGGGGAGCTGTTTTTT,CATTLFGGLNTGELFF,NA,TRBV19,NA,TRBJ2-2
TGTGCCAGCGGGAGGGGGACCCTAGCCAAAAACATTCAGTACTTC,CASGRGTLAKNIQYF,NA,TRBV2,NA,TRBJ2-4
TGTGCCTGGACGGGGGACAGGGGGTTCACTGAAGCTTTCTTT,CAWTGDRGFTEAFF,TRBD1,TRBV30,NA,TRBJ1-1